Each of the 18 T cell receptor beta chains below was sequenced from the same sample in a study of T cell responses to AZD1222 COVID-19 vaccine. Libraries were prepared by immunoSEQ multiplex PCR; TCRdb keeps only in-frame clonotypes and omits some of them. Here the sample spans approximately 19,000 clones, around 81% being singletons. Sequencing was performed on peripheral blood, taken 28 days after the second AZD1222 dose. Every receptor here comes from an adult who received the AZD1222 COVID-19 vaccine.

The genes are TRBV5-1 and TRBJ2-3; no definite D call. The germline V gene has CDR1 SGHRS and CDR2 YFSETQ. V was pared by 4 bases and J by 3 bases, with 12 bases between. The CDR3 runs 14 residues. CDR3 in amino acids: CASSPNPATDTQYF. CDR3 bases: TGCGCCAGCAGCCCTAACCCTGCAACAGATACGCAGTATTTT.

The CDR3 here is CASSLVLAGATYNEQFF. The CDR3 coding sequence is TGTGCCAGCAGCTTGGTGTTAGCGGGAGCGACCTACAATGAGCAGTTCTTC. The J gene is TRBJ2-1, the V gene TRBV5-5; 9 bases are a match to TRBD2. The V segment lost 0 bases and the J segment 2 bases; nucleotides outside the gene matches: 6. Germline CDR1 is SGHKS and CDR2 is YYEKEE (reference sequence). The CDR3 is made up of 17 amino acids.

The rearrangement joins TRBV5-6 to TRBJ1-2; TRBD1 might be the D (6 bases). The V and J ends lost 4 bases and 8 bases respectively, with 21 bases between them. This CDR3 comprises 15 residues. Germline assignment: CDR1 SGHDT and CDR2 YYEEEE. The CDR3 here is CASSPDRRSSRGYTF. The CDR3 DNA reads TGTGCCAGCAGCCCAGACAGGCGGTCTTCACGGGGCTACACCTTC. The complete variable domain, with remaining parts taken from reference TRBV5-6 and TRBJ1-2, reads DAGVTQSPTHLIKTRGQQVTLRCSPKSGHDTVSWYQQALGQGPQFIFQYYEEEERQRGNFPDRFSGHQFPNYSSELNVNALLLGDSALYLCASSPDRRSSRGYTFGSGTRLTVV.

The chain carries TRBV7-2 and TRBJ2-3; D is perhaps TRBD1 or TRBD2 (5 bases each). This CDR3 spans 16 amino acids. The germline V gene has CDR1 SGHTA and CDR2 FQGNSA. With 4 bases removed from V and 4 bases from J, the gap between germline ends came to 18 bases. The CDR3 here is CASSSLGASHADTQYF. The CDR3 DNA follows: TGTGCCAGCAGCTCACTAGGGGCAAGTCATGCAGATACGCAGTATTTT. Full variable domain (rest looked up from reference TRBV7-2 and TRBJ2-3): GAGVSQSPSNKVTEKGKDVELRCDPISGHTALYWYRQSLGQGLEFLIYFQGNSAPDKSGLPSDRFSAERTGGSVSTLTIQRTQQEDSAVYLCASSSLGASHADTQYFGPGTRLTVL.

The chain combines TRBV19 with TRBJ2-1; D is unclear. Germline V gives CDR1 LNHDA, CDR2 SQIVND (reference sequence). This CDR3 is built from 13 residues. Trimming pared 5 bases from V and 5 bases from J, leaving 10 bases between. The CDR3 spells CASSLAPDNEQFF. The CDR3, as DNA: TGTGCCAGTAGTCTCGCTCCAGACAATGAGCAGTTCTTC.

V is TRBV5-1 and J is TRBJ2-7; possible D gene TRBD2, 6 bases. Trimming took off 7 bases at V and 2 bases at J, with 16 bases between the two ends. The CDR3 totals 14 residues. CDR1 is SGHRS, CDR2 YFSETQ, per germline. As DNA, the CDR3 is TGCGCCAGCGCCGTCGGAGGGAGTGCCTACGAGCAGTACTTC. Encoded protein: CASAVGGSAYEQYF. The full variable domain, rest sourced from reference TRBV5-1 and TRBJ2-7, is KAGVTQTPRYLIKTRGQQVTLSCSPISGHRSVSWYQQTPGQGLQFLFEYFSETQRNKGNFPGRFSGRQFSNSRSEMNVSTLELGDSALYLCASAVGGSAYEQYFGPGTRLTVT.

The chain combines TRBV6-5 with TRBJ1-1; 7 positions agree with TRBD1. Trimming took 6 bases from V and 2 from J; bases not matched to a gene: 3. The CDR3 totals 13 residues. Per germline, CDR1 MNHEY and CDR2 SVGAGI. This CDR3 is CASRTGINTEAFF. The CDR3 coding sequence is TGTGCCAGCAGGACAGGGATAAACACTGAAGCTTTCTTT.

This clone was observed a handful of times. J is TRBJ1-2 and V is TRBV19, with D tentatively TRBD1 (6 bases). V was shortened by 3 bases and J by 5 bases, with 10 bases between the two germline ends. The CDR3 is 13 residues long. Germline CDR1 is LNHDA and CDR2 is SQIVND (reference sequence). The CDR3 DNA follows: TGTGCCAGTAGTATGGGGGCATGGTATGGCTACACCTTC. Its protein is CASSMGAWYGYTF.

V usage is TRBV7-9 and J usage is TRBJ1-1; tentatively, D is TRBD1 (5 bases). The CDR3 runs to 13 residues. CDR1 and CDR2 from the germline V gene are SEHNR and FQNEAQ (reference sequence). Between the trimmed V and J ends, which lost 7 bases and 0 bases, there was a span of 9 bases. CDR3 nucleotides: TGTGCCAGCACCAGACAGATGAACACTGAAGCTTTCTTT. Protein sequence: CASTRQMNTEAFF.

CDR3 nucleotide sequence: TGTGCCAGTAGCCTTTTGGACGTGCGGAACACTGAAGCTTTCTTT. This translates into CASSLLDVRNTEAFF. The V call is TRBV19, the J call TRBJ1-1; D ambiguous. V was clipped by 6 bases and J by 1 base, with 15 bases between them. CDR3 length: 15 amino acids. Germline V gives CDR1 LNHDA, CDR2 SQIVND (reference sequence).

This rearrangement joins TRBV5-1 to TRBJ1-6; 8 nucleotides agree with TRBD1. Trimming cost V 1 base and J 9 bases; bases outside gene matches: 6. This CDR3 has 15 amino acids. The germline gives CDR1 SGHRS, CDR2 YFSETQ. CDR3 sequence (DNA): TGCGCCAGCAGCTTGTCGGTGACAGGGGCTTCACCCCTCCACTTT. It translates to CASSLSVTGASPLHF. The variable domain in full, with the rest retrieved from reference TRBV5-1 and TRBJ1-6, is KAGVTQTPRYLIKTRGQQVTLSCSPISGHRSVSWYQQTPGQGLQFLFEYFSETQRNKGNFPGRFSGRQFSNSRSEMNVSTLELGDSALYLCASSLSVTGASPLHFGNGTRLTVT.

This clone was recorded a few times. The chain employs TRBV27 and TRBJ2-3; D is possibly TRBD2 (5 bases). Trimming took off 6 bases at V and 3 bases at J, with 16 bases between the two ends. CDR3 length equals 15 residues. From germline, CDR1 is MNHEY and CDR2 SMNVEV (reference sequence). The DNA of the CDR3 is TGTGCCAGCAGCCCCGCGAGCGGAGTTACAGATACGCAGTATTTT. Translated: CASSPASGVTDTQYF.

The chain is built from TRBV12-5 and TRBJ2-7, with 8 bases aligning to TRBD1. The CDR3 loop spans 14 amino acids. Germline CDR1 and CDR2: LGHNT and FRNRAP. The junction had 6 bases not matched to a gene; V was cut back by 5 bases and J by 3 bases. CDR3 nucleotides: TGTGCTAGTGGTACACCGGGACAGGTCTACGAGCAGTACTTC. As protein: CASGTPGQVYEQYF.

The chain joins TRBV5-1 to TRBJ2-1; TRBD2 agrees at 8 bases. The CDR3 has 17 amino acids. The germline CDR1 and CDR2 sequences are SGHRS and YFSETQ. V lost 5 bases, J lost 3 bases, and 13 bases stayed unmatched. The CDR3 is CASRPTPLAGHYNEQFF. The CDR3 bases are TGCGCCAGCAGACCCACCCCGCTAGCGGGCCACTACAATGAGCAGTTCTTC.

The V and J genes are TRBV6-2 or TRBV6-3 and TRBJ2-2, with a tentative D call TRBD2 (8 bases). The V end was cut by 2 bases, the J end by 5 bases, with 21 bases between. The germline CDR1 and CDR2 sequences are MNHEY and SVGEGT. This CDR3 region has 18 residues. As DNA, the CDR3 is TGTGCCAGCAGTTACCGGGAGGGGGCTGGAGCTGGGACCGGGGAGCTGTTTTTT. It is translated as CASSYREGAGAGTGELFF.

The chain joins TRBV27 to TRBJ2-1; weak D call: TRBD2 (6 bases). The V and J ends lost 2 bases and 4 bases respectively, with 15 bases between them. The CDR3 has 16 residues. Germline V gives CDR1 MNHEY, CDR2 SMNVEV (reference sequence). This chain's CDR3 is CASSLGGIGIYNEQFF. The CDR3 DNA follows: TGTGCCAGCAGTTTAGGAGGGATAGGAATATACAATGAGCAGTTCTTC.

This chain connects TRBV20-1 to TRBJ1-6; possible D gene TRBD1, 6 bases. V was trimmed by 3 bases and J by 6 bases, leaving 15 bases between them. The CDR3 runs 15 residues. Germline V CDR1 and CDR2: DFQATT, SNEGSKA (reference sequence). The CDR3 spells CSASILGQSNSPLHF. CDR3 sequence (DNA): TGCAGTGCTAGTATCCTAGGACAGTCTAATTCACCCCTCCACTTT.

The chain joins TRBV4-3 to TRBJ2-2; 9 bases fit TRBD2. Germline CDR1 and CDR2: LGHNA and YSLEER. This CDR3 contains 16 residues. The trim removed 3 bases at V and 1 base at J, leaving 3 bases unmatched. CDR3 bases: TGCGCCAGCAGCCATCTTAGCGGGAGGAACACCGGGGAGCTGTTTTTT. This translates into CASSHLSGRNTGELFF.